Below are 22 T cell receptor beta chains sequenced from a single sample in a study of T cell responses to AZD1222 COVID-19 vaccine. The table came from immunoSEQ multiplex PCR; TCRdb's copy has only in-frame clones and leaves some out. The sample lists 110,000 or so clones, about 89% occurring once. Sequenced material: peripheral blood, taken on day 0 of AZD1222 vaccination. The receptors were gathered from an adult in good health.

The chain carries TRBV7-9 and TRBJ2-5; the D gene is possibly TRBD2 (5 bases). Trimming left V 5 bases short and J 1 base short, with 14 bases between. This CDR3 spans 15 amino acids. CDR1 and CDR2 (germline): SEHNR, FQNEAQ (reference sequence). This chain's CDR3 is CASSRGSGPQETQYF. CDR3 bases: TGTGCCAGCAGCCGTGGGAGCGGCCCCCAAGAGACCCAGTACTTC.

The J gene is TRBJ1-1, the V gene TRBV7-9; 10 bases agree with TRBD1. V gave up 5 bases and J gave up 6 bases; unmatched junction bases: 9. This CDR3 is built from 15 residues. The V gene's germline CDR1 is SEHNR and CDR2 FQNEAQ (reference sequence). The CDR3 DNA is TGTGCCAGCAGCATTACCGGGACAGGGGTGGCTGAAGCTTTCTTT. Its protein is CASSITGTGVAEAFF.

The table lists this clone with a count of one. The rearrangement joins TRBV5-1 to TRBJ2-1; 11 nucleotides align to TRBD2. V was clipped by 0 bases and J by 7 bases; unmatched bases: 3. The CDR3 consists of 15 residues. CDR1 and CDR2 (germline): SGHRS, YFSETQ. CDR3 in DNA: TGCGCCAGCAGCTTGGCCCTAGCGGGAGGAAATGAGCAGTTCTTC. Translating it yields CASSLALAGGNEQFF.

The CDR3 nucleotides read TGTGCCAGCAGCTTAGCGGGTAACTATGGCTACACCTTC. Encoded protein: CASSLAGNYGYTF. V gene TRBV7-9 combines with J gene TRBJ1-2; no definite D call. The CDR3 contains 13 residues. In germline, CDR1 is SEHNR, CDR2 FQNEAQ (reference sequence). The ends were cut back, 0 bases at V and 1 base at J, with 3 bases in the middle.

The chain joins TRBV19 to TRBJ2-7; TRBD2 matches 8 bases. The ends lost 5 bases at V and 5 bases at J; junction bases unmatched: 11. CDR3 length: 15 residues. Germline assignment: CDR1 LNHDA and CDR2 SQIVND (reference sequence). CDR3 coding DNA: TGTGCCAGTAGTGCCTGGCGGAGCGGGAGCCACGAGCAGTACTTC. Translating it yields CASSAWRSGSHEQYF.

The J gene is TRBJ2-7, the V gene TRBV27; possibly TRBD2 for D (6 bases). V was pared by 6 bases and J by 3 bases, with 18 bases between. Germline V gives CDR1 MNHEY, CDR2 SMNVEV (reference sequence). The CDR3 length is 15 residues. CDR3 nucleotide sequence: TGTGCCAGCAGCCCTTGGGGGGTCCGCTTCTACGAGCAGTACTTC. This translates into CASSPWGVRFYEQYF.

The rearrangement joins TRBV3-1 (or the pseudogene TRBV3-2) to TRBJ2-5; 9 bases agree with TRBD1. V lost 4 bases to trimming and J lost 4 bases; unmatched junction nucleotides: 1. The CDR3 is made up of 13 amino acids. CDR1 and CDR2 from the germline V gene are LGHDT and YNNKEL (reference sequence). CDR3: CASSLQGAETQYF. DNA for the CDR3: TGTGCCAGCAGCCTACAGGGGGCAGAGACCCAGTACTTC.

This chain connects TRBV5-1 to TRBJ1-2; tentatively, D is TRBD1 (5 bases). Trimming pared 4 bases from V and 4 bases from J, leaving 14 bases between. This CDR3 region has 14 residues. Germline CDR1 reads SGHRS; CDR2 reads YFSETQ. The CDR3 region is CASSPSLGGYGYTF. CDR3 nucleotides: TGCGCCAGCAGCCCGTCCTTGGGGGGCTATGGCTACACCTTC. The variable domain in full, completed from reference TRBV5-1 and TRBJ1-2, reads KAGVTQTPRYLIKTRGQQVTLSCSPISGHRSVSWYQQTPGQGLQFLFEYFSETQRNKGNFPGRFSGRQFSNSRSEMNVSTLELGDSALYLCASSPSLGGYGYTFGSGTRLTVV.

The V call is TRBV6-5, the J call TRBJ1-4, with D uncertain. There are 13 residues in the CDR3. Germline V CDR1 and CDR2: MNHEY, SVGAGI. V lost 7 bases and J lost 3, with 9 bases in between. CDR3 nucleotide sequence: TGTGCCAGCAAGGTCGGGTCTAATGAAAAACTGTTTTTT. Translated: CASKVGSNEKLFF.

This clone came up a few times. V and J are TRBV24-1 and TRBJ2-1; perhaps D is TRBD1 or TRBD2 (7 bases each). Germline CDR1 reads KGHDR; CDR2 reads SFDVKD. V dropped 5 bases and J dropped 8 bases, with 21 bases sitting between them. The CDR3 loop spans 16 amino acids. The CDR3 reads CATSAPGGRANDEQFF. As DNA, the CDR3 is TGTGCCACCAGTGCCCCAGGGGGGAGGGCCAACGATGAGCAGTTCTTC.

V and J are TRBV6-6 and TRBJ1-2; a weak D match, TRBD1 (6 bases). This CDR3 has 12 amino acids. Germline CDR1 is MNHNY and CDR2 is SVGAGI (reference sequence). V was shortened by 5 bases and J by 6 bases, with 10 bases between the two germline ends. CDR3 sequence: CASSLQGNGYTF. The DNA of the CDR3 is TGTGCCAGCAGTCTACAGGGAAATGGCTACACCTTC.

This sequence joins TRBV5-1 and TRBJ1-1; no definite D call. Germline V gives CDR1 SGHRS, CDR2 YFSETQ. V was trimmed by 4 bases and J by 4 bases, leaving 14 bases between them. This CDR3 contains 14 residues. CDR3 sequence: CASSPNRQTTEAFF. CDR3 bases: TGCGCCAGCAGCCCGAACAGACAAACCACTGAAGCTTTCTTT.

This rearrangement joins TRBV7-3 to TRBJ2-2; D is possibly TRBD2 (5 bases). This CDR3 has 14 amino acids. V gave up 4 bases and J gave up 6 bases, with 12 bases separating them. Germline assignment: CDR1 SGHTA and CDR2 FQGTGA. The CDR3 loop is CASSSTSLPGELFF. In nucleotides, the CDR3 is TGTGCCAGCAGCTCCACTAGTCTCCCCGGGGAGCTGTTTTTT.

This clone was detected only once. This chain connects TRBV5-4 to TRBJ2-3; D uncertain. Germline loops: CDR1 SGHNT, CDR2 YYREEE (reference sequence). The CDR3 loop spans 13 amino acids. V was trimmed by 0 bases and J by 2 bases, leaving 4 bases between them. DNA of the CDR3: TGTGCCAGCAGCTTGGGGTCCACAGATACGCAGTATTTT. Translating it yields CASSLGSTDTQYF.

The V and J genes are TRBV5-6 and TRBJ2-5; 8 bases fit TRBD1. Germline lookup yields CDR1 SGHDT and CDR2 YYEEEE. Trimming cost V 4 bases and J 5 bases; bases outside gene matches: 7. This CDR3 is 14 amino acids long. DNA of the CDR3: TGTGCCAGCAGCGGCCAGGGGGCCGGGGAGACCCAGTACTTC. It is translated as CASSGQGAGETQYF.

By share, this clone counts as medium-sized. V is TRBV15 and J is TRBJ1-2; the match to TRBD1 covers 8 bases. Germline CDR1 is LNHNV and CDR2 is YYDKDF (reference sequence). The CDR3 is 16 amino acids. The V gene end was trimmed by 3 bases and the J gene end by 0 bases; junction bases not matched to a gene: 6. The CDR3 bases are TGTGCCACCAGCAGTCTAGAACAGGGGGCTAACTATGGCTACACCTTC. Amino acids: CATSSLEQGANYGYTF.

The rearrangement uses TRBV7-9 and TRBJ2-7; D is uncertain. Germline V gives CDR1 SEHNR, CDR2 FQNEAQ (reference sequence). V lost 1 base to trimming and J lost 3 bases, with 7 bases between them. This CDR3 has 13 amino acids. CDR3 residues: CASSLEVGYEQYF. The CDR3, as DNA: TGTGCCAGCAGCTTAGAAGTGGGCTACGAGCAGTACTTC.

The V call is TRBV9, the J call TRBJ2-1; 7 bases map to TRBD2. The V gene's germline CDR1 is SGDLS and CDR2 YYNGEE. The CDR3 sequence is 15 residues long. Trimming took 1 base from V and 2 from J; bases not matched to a gene: 3. CDR3 DNA sequence: TGTGCCAGCAGCGTATCTAGCGGAACCTACAATGAGCAGTTCTTC. It encodes CASSVSSGTYNEQFF.

The chain carries TRBV7-8 and TRBJ1-1; 7 bases map to TRBD1. V lost 3 bases to trimming and J lost 1 base; unmatched junction nucleotides: 8. Germline V gene lookup returns CDR1 SGHVS and CDR2 FQNEAQ. CDR3 size: 16 residues. The CDR3 region is CASSLRPGGWNTEAFF. The CDR3 nucleotides are TGTGCCAGCAGCTTGAGGCCAGGGGGGTGGAACACTGAAGCTTTCTTT.

Only a few counts were recorded for this clone. V and J are TRBV5-4 and TRBJ2-1; 7 positions match TRBD1. The V gene's germline CDR1 is SGHNT and CDR2 YYREEE (reference sequence). V lost 4 bases and J lost 6; bases outside the gene matches: 4. The CDR3 sequence is 13 residues long. CDR3 protein: CASSIDRVNEQFF. The CDR3 nucleotides read TGTGCCAGCAGCATAGACAGGGTCAATGAGCAGTTCTTC.

The chain couples TRBV9 to TRBJ1-3; D not resolved. Trimming stripped 2 bases from V and 3 bases from J, with 12 bases between. The length of the CDR3 is 15 residues. From germline, CDR1 is SGDLS and CDR2 YYNGEE. Here the CDR3 DNA reads TGTGCCAGCAGCGTCGACCCGGCGGGTGGAAACACCATATATTTT. Its translation: CASSVDPAGGNTIYF.

The chain has TRBV7-8 and TRBJ1-1; D call uncertain. This CDR3 has 15 amino acids. The V gene's germline CDR1 is SGHVS and CDR2 FQNEAQ. V lost 6 bases and J 1 base, leaving 15 bases between the germline ends. CDR3 region: CASRGSWAANTEAFF. The CDR3 region has the DNA TGTGCCAGCAGGGGGAGCTGGGCGGCGAACACTGAAGCTTTCTTT.